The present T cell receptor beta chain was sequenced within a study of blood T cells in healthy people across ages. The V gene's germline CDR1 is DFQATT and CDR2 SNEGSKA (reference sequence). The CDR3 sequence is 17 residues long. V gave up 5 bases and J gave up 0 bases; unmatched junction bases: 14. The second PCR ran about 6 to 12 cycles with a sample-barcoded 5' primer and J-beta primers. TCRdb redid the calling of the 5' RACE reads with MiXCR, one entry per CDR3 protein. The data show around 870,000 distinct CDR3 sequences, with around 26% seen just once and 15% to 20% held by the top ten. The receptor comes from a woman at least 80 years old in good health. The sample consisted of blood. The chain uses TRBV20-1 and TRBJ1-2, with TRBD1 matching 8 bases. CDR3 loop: CSAPPPDRAGANYGYTF. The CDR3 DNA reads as TGCAGTGCTCCACCGCCGGACAGGGCAGGAGCTAACTATGGCTACACCTTC.